This TCR beta chain was sequenced in a study of identical twins. It was template switching that added a universal primer site, and there were unique molecular identifiers on the cDNA. TCRdb reprocessed the 5' RACE reads via MiXCR and lists one record per CDR3 protein. The repertoire has 450,000 to 650,000 distinct CDR3 sequences, 9% to 10% of them found once; the top ten carry around 3.1%. In this sample, this clonotype turned up a few times. Antigen: not known. Overall study findings and caveats: Models underestimated out-of-frame TCR alpha sharing in monozygotic twins.

The V gene end was trimmed by 6 bases and the J gene end by 5 bases; junction bases not matched to a gene: 11. CDR1 MDHEN and CDR2 SYDVKM come from the germline V gene. This CDR3 has 15 amino acids. This sample also belongs to another study, concerning yellow fever vaccine responses in identical twins. Turning to that study: Reportedly, the response of twins' T cells to the vaccine seemed partly convergent, partly personalized.

The sequenced sample was PBMCs. The clonotype comes from a woman between 18 and 29 years old in good health. The V and J genes are TRBV28 and TRBJ2-5; 8 bases align to TRBD2. In nucleotides, the CDR3 is TGTGCCAGCAGCGCGTTCGGGGGGGGGCGGGAGACCCAGTACTTC. This gives the protein CASSAFGGGRETQYF.